This is a list of T cell receptor beta chains from one sample in a study of T-cell reconstitution after alpha-beta-depleted transplantation in children. TCRdb re-called the PCR reads with MiXCR, one entry per CDR3 protein. The sample has 250,000 to 400,000 distinct CDR3 sequences; roughly 21% are singletons. The sample consisted of PBMCs, mostly from graft donor cells, taken 180 days after TCRalphabeta/CD19-depleted stem cell transplant. The receptors come from a male patient between 10 and 17 years old who had a stem cell transplant for acute lymphoblastic leukemia, so the T cells may come from the graft donor. Each CDR3 is given with its conserved first and last residue. Each record gives: D gene, J gene, clone size, V gene, CDR3 DNA, CDR3 protein. The D gene is left open where the match is weak. Clone size is stated in some rows and not others, as once, few, many or a class when expanded.

TRBD2	TRBJ2-5	.	TRBV4-1	TGCGCCAGCAGCCTCCCGGCCCTTACCCGGCGGGAGGGCACATGGGAGACCCAGTACTTC	CASSLPALTRREGTWETQYF
.	TRBJ2-7	.	TRBV10-3	TGTGCCATCAGTGAGATTTCGGTCCACTACGAGCAGTACTTC	CAISEISVHYEQYF
TRBD2	TRBJ2-2	.	TRBV6-1	TGTGCCAGCAGCCTACCTAGCGGAGGGCCGACCGGGGAGCTGTTTTTT	CASSLPSGGPTGELFF
TRBD1	TRBJ2-6	few	TRBV28	TGTGCCAGCACCCACAGGGGGCAAAGGTCTGGGGCCAACGTCCTGACTTTC	CASTHRGQRSGANVLTF
.	TRBJ1-2	many	TRBV7-9	TGTGCCAGCAGCTTAGTGCGGGGGGCAGATGGCTACACCTTC	CASSLVRGADGYTF
.	TRBJ2-3	few	TRBV24-1	TGTGCCACCAGTGATTCGGGCAGGGGGGCAGATACGCAGTATTTT	CATSDSGRGADTQYF
TRBD1	TRBJ2-1	few	TRBV12-3/TRBV12-4	TGTGCCAGCAGTTTCCCTCGGGACAGCCCATTCTGGGAGCGAACCTACAATGAGCAGTTCTTC	CASSFPRDSPFWERTYNEQFF
.	TRBJ2-7	few	TRBV7-3	TGTGCCAGCAGCTTAACGGCCGGGATTACCTACGAGCAGTACTTC	CASSLTAGITYEQYF
TRBD2	TRBJ2-7	.	TRBV9	TGTGCCAGCAGCGTAGGACTAGCGGGAGAGTCCTACGAGCAGTACTTC	CASSVGLAGESYEQYF
.	TRBJ2-7	.	TRBV4-1	TGCGCCAGCAGCCAAGGAGTTCTCGCGCTGCGGTACGAGCACTACTTC	CASSQGVLALRYEHYF
TRBD1	TRBJ2-3	few	TRBV11-2	TGTGCCAGCAGCTCGTGGACAGGACTGCGCACAGATACGCAGTATTTT	CASSSWTGLRTDTQYF
.	TRBJ2-7	.	TRBV6-6	TGTGCCAGCAGTTACGGGCAGTCCTACGAGCAGTACTTC	CASSYGQSYEQYF
.	TRBJ2-7	.	TRBV29-1	TGCAGCGTTGTAGATGGCGGGTCGATTTACGAGCAGTACTTC	CSVVDGGSIYEQYF